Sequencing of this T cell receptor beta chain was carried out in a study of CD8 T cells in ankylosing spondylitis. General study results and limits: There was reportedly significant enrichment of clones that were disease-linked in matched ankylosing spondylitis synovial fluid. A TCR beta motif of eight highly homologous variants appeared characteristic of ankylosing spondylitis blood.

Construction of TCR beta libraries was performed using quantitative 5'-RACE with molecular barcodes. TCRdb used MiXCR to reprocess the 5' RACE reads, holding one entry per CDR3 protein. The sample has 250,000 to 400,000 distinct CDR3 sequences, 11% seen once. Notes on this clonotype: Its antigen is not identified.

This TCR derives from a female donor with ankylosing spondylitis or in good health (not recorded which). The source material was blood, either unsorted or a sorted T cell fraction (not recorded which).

The DNA of the CDR3 is TGTGCCAGCAGCTTAGTTGCTAGCGGCTTAGTGTACCAAGAGACCCAGTACTTC. It codes for CASSLVASGLVYQETQYF. The chain joins TRBV11-2 to TRBJ2-5, with 7 bases lining up with TRBD2. The CDR3 contains 18 residues. V shed 1 base and J 0 bases; nucleotides not matched to a gene: 11. CDR1 is SGHAT, CDR2 FQNNGV, per germline.